This is a list of T cell receptor beta chains from one sample in a study of blood T cells in healthy people across ages. TCRdb re-called the 5' RACE reads through MiXCR, storing one row per CDR3 protein. The sample lists hundreds of thousands of distinct CDR3 sequences; just over 55% were seen once. Sequenced input: blood. These receptors were taken from a man in his forties or fifties in good health. Each CDR3 is given with its conserved first and last residue. The D gene is left open where the match is weak. Expanded clones are given a class, and other clones once, few, many or no size at all.

v_gene: TRBV25-1; j_gene: TRBJ2-3; d_gene: .; abundance: .; CDR3nt: TGTGCCAGCAGTGAGTCCAGTGAGCAGTATTTT; CDR3aa: CASSESSEQYF
v_gene: TRBV14; j_gene: TRBJ2-5; d_gene: .; abundance: many; CDR3nt: TGTGCCAGCAGCCAAGGGACACAGGGCTGGCAAGAGACCCAGTACTTC; CDR3aa: CASSQGTQGWQETQYF
v_gene: TRBV7-2; j_gene: TRBJ2-7; d_gene: .; abundance: few; CDR3nt: TGTGCCAGCAGCTACGGGGCAGCCCCCTCCTACGAGCAGTACTTC; CDR3aa: CASSYGAAPSYEQYF
v_gene: TRBV28; j_gene: TRBJ2-7; d_gene: TRBD1; abundance: .; CDR3nt: TGTGCCAGCAGCTCGCCGCCGGGACAGGGGGCCTACGAGCAGTACTTC; CDR3aa: CASSSPPGQGAYEQYF
v_gene: TRBV24-1; j_gene: TRBJ2-5; d_gene: .; abundance: few; CDR3nt: TGTGCCACCAGTGATTTCCAAGAGACCCAGTACTTC; CDR3aa: CATSDFQETQYF
v_gene: TRBV4-1; j_gene: TRBJ2-7; d_gene: .; abundance: once; CDR3nt: TGCGCCAGCAGCCAAGCCGTCAGCTACGAGCAGTACTTC; CDR3aa: CASSQAVSYEQYF
v_gene: TRBV12-3/TRBV12-4; j_gene: TRBJ2-7; d_gene: TRBD2; abundance: few; CDR3nt: TGTGCCAGCAGACTAGCGGCTGAGCAGTACTTC; CDR3aa: CASRLAAEQYF
v_gene: TRBV2; j_gene: TRBJ1-4; d_gene: .; abundance: .; CDR3nt: TGTGCCAGCAGACTTAGTGGGTGGGCTAATGAAAAACTGTTTTTT; CDR3aa: CASRLSGWANEKLFF
v_gene: TRBV7-3; j_gene: TRBJ2-7; d_gene: .; abundance: few; CDR3nt: TGTGCCAGCAGCTTAAAGGGCAGGGGAAGTTTCTACGAGCAGTACTTC; CDR3aa: CASSLKGRGSFYEQYF
v_gene: TRBV20-1; j_gene: TRBJ2-7; d_gene: TRBD1; abundance: .; CDR3nt: TGCAGTGCTAGACACGCGAGGACAGGTAGTGGCTACGAGCAGTACTTC; CDR3aa: CSARHARTGSGYEQYF
v_gene: TRBV4-2; j_gene: TRBJ2-7; d_gene: .; abundance: .; CDR3nt: TGTGCCAGCAGCCAAGGAAAAGGATCCTACTACGAGCAGTACTTC; CDR3aa: CASSQGKGSYYEQYF
v_gene: TRBV29-1; j_gene: TRBJ2-1; d_gene: .; abundance: few; CDR3nt: TGCAGCGTTGAAGGTCGCATCTTGGATGAGCAGTTCTTC; CDR3aa: CSVEGRILDEQFF
v_gene: TRBV28; j_gene: TRBJ1-2; d_gene: .; abundance: .; CDR3nt: TGTGCCAGCAGTTTGGCAGGGGCAGCGAATGGCTACACCTTC; CDR3aa: CASSLAGAANGYTF
v_gene: TRBV18; j_gene: TRBJ2-7; d_gene: .; abundance: .; CDR3nt: TGTGCCAGCTCACCACGAAATAGCGGAAGCTCCTACGAGCAGTACTTC; CDR3aa: CASSPRNSGSSYEQYF
v_gene: TRBV20-1; j_gene: TRBJ2-5; d_gene: TRBD2; abundance: .; CDR3nt: TGCAGTGCTAGGAGATTTGGGGGGGAAGAGACCCAGTACTTC; CDR3aa: CSARRFGGEETQYF
v_gene: TRBV12-3/TRBV12-4; j_gene: TRBJ1-2; d_gene: TRBD1; abundance: few; CDR3nt: TGTGCCAGCAGGCCGCCGGGACAGGGGGCAAGGAGCTACACCTTC; CDR3aa: CASRPPGQGARSYTF
v_gene: TRBV5-6; j_gene: TRBJ1-5; d_gene: .; abundance: few; CDR3nt: TGTGCCAGCAGCCACTCGGCAGGCGATCAGCCCCAGCATTTT; CDR3aa: CASSHSAGDQPQHF
v_gene: TRBV9; j_gene: TRBJ1-6; d_gene: .; abundance: .; CDR3nt: TGTGCCAGCAGCGTAACAGGGAAGGATTCACCCCTCCACTTT; CDR3aa: CASSVTGKDSPLHF
v_gene: TRBV5-1; j_gene: TRBJ2-1; d_gene: TRBD2; abundance: .; CDR3nt: TGCGCCAGCAGCGAACAACCGACGGGGGGGCCGAATGGAAATGAGCAGTTCTTC; CDR3aa: CASSEQPTGGPNGNEQFF
v_gene: TRBV6-5; j_gene: TRBJ2-2; d_gene: .; abundance: .; CDR3nt: TGTGCCAGCAGTTACTCGTTCGGGCCCAGGGGTTACACCGGGGAGCTGTTTTTT; CDR3aa: CASSYSFGPRGYTGELFF
v_gene: TRBV28; j_gene: TRBJ2-5; d_gene: TRBD2; abundance: .; CDR3nt: TGTGCCACCCCGGGGGGTACAACTGAGACCCAGTACTTC; CDR3aa: CATPGGTTETQYF
v_gene: TRBV20-1; j_gene: TRBJ2-7; d_gene: TRBD2; abundance: few; CDR3nt: TGCAGTGCTAGTTCGACTAGCGGTTCCTACGAGCAGTACTTC; CDR3aa: CSASSTSGSYEQYF
v_gene: TRBV5-1; j_gene: TRBJ1-4; d_gene: TRBD1; abundance: .; CDR3nt: TGCGCCAGCAGCTCACAGGGGAATAATGAAAAACTGTTTTTT; CDR3aa: CASSSQGNNEKLFF
v_gene: TRBV4-3; j_gene: TRBJ2-5; d_gene: .; abundance: .; CDR3nt: TGCGCCAGCAGCCAAGATGGCGGGGATGAGCAGTACTTC; CDR3aa: CASSQDGGDEQYF
v_gene: TRBV2; j_gene: TRBJ1-6; d_gene: TRBD1; abundance: .; CDR3nt: TGTGCCAGCAGTGGCGCACAGGGGTATAATTCACCCCTCCACTTT; CDR3aa: CASSGAQGYNSPLHF
v_gene: TRBV28; j_gene: TRBJ2-1; d_gene: .; abundance: .; CDR3nt: TGTGCCACCTCTCGGGGGGCGATCAATGAGCAGTTCTTC; CDR3aa: CATSRGAINEQFF
v_gene: TRBV10-2; j_gene: TRBJ2-7; d_gene: .; abundance: .; CDR3nt: TGTGCCAGCAGAGATAGGGATTTGGCCTCCTACGAGCAGTACTTC; CDR3aa: CASRDRDLASYEQYF
v_gene: TRBV6-6; j_gene: TRBJ1-6; d_gene: .; abundance: .; CDR3nt: TGTGCCAGCAGTTACCGGACCGAGTATAATTCACCCCTCCACTTT; CDR3aa: CASSYRTEYNSPLHF
v_gene: TRBV4-3; j_gene: TRBJ2-7; d_gene: .; abundance: few; CDR3nt: TGCGCCAGCAGCCCCTGGTGGCAGGGATCCTACGAGCAGTACTTC; CDR3aa: CASSPWWQGSYEQYF
v_gene: TRBV11-1; j_gene: TRBJ2-3; d_gene: .; abundance: few; CDR3nt: TGTGCCAGCAGCCTCGGGAGTTTCACAGATACGCAGTATTTT; CDR3aa: CASSLGSFTDTQYF
v_gene: TRBV5-1; j_gene: TRBJ1-6; d_gene: .; abundance: .; CDR3nt: TGCGCCAGCAGCTTGGAGGGTAACTTGGATTCACCCCTCCACTTT; CDR3aa: CASSLEGNLDSPLHF
v_gene: TRBV20-1; j_gene: TRBJ2-3; d_gene: .; abundance: few; CDR3nt: TGCAGTGCTAGTAGCACTATCACAGATACGCAGTATTTT; CDR3aa: CSASSTITDTQYF
v_gene: TRBV7-9; j_gene: TRBJ2-4; d_gene: .; abundance: few; CDR3nt: TGTGCCAGCAGCTTAGTGGTTGGTAACATTCAGTACTTC; CDR3aa: CASSLVVGNIQYF
v_gene: TRBV6-2/TRBV6-3; j_gene: TRBJ2-7; d_gene: .; abundance: .; CDR3nt: TGTGCCAGCAGTTACGCGACAGGACAGTTCCTCGGCTACGAGCAGTACTTC; CDR3aa: CASSYATGQFLGYEQYF
v_gene: TRBV9; j_gene: TRBJ1-1; d_gene: .; abundance: .; CDR3nt: TGTGCCAGCAGCGTAGGGACCGAGACAGGCCGTGAAGCTTTCTTT; CDR3aa: CASSVGTETGREAFF
v_gene: TRBV29-1; j_gene: TRBJ2-4; d_gene: TRBD2; abundance: .; CDR3nt: TGCAGCGTTCGACTAGCACCAGCCAAAAACATTCAGTACTTC; CDR3aa: CSVRLAPAKNIQYF
v_gene: TRBV11-3; j_gene: TRBJ2-5; d_gene: TRBD1; abundance: .; CDR3nt: TGTGCCAGCAGCCCGCAACAGGGGGCTGGGGAGACCCAGTACTTC; CDR3aa: CASSPQQGAGETQYF
v_gene: TRBV5-8; j_gene: TRBJ2-6; d_gene: TRBD1; abundance: many; CDR3nt: TGTGCCAGCGACAGGGTTTATCGAGCTGGGGCCAACGTCCTGACTTTC; CDR3aa: CASDRVYRAGANVLTF
v_gene: TRBV14; j_gene: TRBJ1-2; d_gene: .; abundance: .; CDR3nt: TGTGCCAGCAGCCAAGCTTCAGCTAACTATGGCTACACCTTC; CDR3aa: CASSQASANYGYTF
v_gene: TRBV15; j_gene: TRBJ2-3; d_gene: .; abundance: .; CDR3nt: TGTGCCACCGGATCTAACTCGCACACAGATACGCAGTATTTT; CDR3aa: CATGSNSHTDTQYF
v_gene: TRBV20-1; j_gene: TRBJ2-3; d_gene: .; abundance: .; CDR3nt: TGCAGTGCTAGAGATTTCCAGGTCTTAGATACGCAGTATTTT; CDR3aa: CSARDFQVLDTQYF
v_gene: TRBV6-1; j_gene: TRBJ2-7; d_gene: .; abundance: few; CDR3nt: TGTGCCAGCAGGGCGGAGGCAGGGGGGGCCTACGAGCAGTACTTC; CDR3aa: CASRAEAGGAYEQYF
v_gene: TRBV6-1; j_gene: TRBJ2-5; d_gene: .; abundance: .; CDR3nt: TGTGCCAGCAGTGAAAACAGGGCGGAGACCCAGTACTTC; CDR3aa: CASSENRAETQYF
v_gene: TRBV3-1; j_gene: TRBJ2-2; d_gene: .; abundance: .; CDR3nt: TGTGCCAGCAGCCAAGTAAAAGGCCTCGGGGAGCTGTTTTTT; CDR3aa: CASSQVKGLGELFF
v_gene: TRBV29-1; j_gene: TRBJ1-5; d_gene: TRBD1; abundance: once; CDR3nt: TGCAGCGTCGGACAGGGTGGGGATGGCAATCAGCCCCAGCATTTT; CDR3aa: CSVGQGGDGNQPQHF
v_gene: TRBV10-3; j_gene: TRBJ2-1; d_gene: .; abundance: .; CDR3nt: TGTGCCATCAGTGACCTGGGGCGGTCCTACAATGAGCAGTTCTTC; CDR3aa: CAISDLGRSYNEQFF
v_gene: TRBV25-1; j_gene: TRBJ2-1; d_gene: TRBD2; abundance: .; CDR3nt: TGTGCCAGCAGCCAGACTAGCGGGAGGGGGAAGATGAATGAGCAGTTCTTC; CDR3aa: CASSQTSGRGKMNEQFF
v_gene: TRBV29-1; j_gene: TRBJ2-1; d_gene: .; abundance: .; CDR3nt: TGCAGCGTCCCTAACCCCGACAATTACAATGAGCAGTTCTTC; CDR3aa: CSVPNPDNYNEQFF
v_gene: TRBV3-1; j_gene: TRBJ1-2; d_gene: .; abundance: .; CDR3nt: TGTGCCAGCAGCTCCTACACATCTACCCAAAGAGCTAACTATGGCTACACCTTC; CDR3aa: CASSSYTSTQRANYGYTF
v_gene: TRBV20-1; j_gene: TRBJ1-2; d_gene: .; abundance: .; CDR3nt: TGCAGTGCTAGAGACCCCGGACCCCATGGCTACACCTTC; CDR3aa: CSARDPGPHGYTF
v_gene: TRBV12-3/TRBV12-4; j_gene: TRBJ1-2; d_gene: TRBD1; abundance: .; CDR3nt: TGTGCCAGCAGTGCGCTAGACGGGACAGAACTTAACTATGGCTACACCTTC; CDR3aa: CASSALDGTELNYGYTF
v_gene: TRBV3-1; j_gene: TRBJ1-5; d_gene: .; abundance: .; CDR3nt: TGTGCCAGCAGCGAACAGGGTTTTCGGCCCCAGCATTTT; CDR3aa: CASSEQGFRPQHF